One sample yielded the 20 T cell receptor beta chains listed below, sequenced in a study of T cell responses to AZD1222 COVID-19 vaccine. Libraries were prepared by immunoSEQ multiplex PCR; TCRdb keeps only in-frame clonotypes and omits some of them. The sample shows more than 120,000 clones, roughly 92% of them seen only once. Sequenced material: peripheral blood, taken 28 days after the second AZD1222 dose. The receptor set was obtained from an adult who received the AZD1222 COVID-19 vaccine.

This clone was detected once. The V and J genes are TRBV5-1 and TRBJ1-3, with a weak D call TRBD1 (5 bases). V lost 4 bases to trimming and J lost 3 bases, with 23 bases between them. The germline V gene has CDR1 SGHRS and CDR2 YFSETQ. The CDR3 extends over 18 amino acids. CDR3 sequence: CASSPRHRGSTDGNTIYF. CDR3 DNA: TGCGCCAGCAGCCCCCGTCATAGGGGCTCGACGGATGGAAACACCATATATTTT.

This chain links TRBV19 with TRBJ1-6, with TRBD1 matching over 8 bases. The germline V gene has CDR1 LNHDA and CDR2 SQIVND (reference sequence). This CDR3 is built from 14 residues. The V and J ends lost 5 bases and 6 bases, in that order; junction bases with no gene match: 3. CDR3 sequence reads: CASSPDRANSPLHF. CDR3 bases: TGTGCCAGTAGTCCGGACAGGGCTAATTCACCCCTCCACTTT.

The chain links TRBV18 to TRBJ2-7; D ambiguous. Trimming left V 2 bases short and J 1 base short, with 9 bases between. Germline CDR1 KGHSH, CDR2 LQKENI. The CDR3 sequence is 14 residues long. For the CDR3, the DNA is TGTGCCAGCTCACCAGCGGACGGGTCCTACGAGCAGTACTTC. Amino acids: CASSPADGSYEQYF. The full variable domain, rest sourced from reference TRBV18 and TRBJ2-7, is NAGVMQNPRHLVRRRGQEARLRCSPMKGHSHVYWYRQLPEEGLKFMVYLQKENIIDESGMPKERFSAEFPKEGPSILRIQQVVRGDSAAYFCASSPADGSYEQYFGPGTRLTVT.

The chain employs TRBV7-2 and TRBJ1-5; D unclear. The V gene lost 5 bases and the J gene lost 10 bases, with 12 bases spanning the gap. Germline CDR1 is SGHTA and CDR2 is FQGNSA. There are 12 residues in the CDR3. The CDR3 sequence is CASSAPPGPQHF. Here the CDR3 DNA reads TGTGCCAGCAGCGCACCCCCCGGACCCCAGCATTTT.

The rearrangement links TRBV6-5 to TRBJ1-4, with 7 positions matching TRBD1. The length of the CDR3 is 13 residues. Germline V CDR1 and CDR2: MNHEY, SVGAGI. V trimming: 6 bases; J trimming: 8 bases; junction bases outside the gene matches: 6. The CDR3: CASRVRGGEKLFF. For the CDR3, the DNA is TGTGCCAGCAGGGTCAGGGGGGGAGAAAAACTGTTTTTT.

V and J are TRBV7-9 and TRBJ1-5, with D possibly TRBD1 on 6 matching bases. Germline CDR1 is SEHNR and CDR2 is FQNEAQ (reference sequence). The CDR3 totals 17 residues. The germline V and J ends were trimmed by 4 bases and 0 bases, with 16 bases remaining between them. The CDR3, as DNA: TGTGCCAGCAGCTGGGCCGCAGGGGAAAATAGCAATCAGCCCCAGCATTTT. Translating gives CASSWAAGENSNQPQHF. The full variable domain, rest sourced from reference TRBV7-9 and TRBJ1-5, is DTGVSQNPRHKITKRGQNVTFRCDPISEHNRLYWYRQTLGQGPEFLTYFQNEAQLEKSRLLSDRFSAERPKGSFSTLEIQRTEQGDSAMYLCASSWAAGENSNQPQHFGDGTRLSIL.

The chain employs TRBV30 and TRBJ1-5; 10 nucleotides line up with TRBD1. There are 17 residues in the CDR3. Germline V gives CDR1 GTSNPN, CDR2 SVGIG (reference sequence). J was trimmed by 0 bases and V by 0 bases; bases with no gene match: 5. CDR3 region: CAWSVRTGGYSNQPQHF. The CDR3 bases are TGTGCCTGGAGTGTCCGGACAGGGGGATATAGCAATCAGCCCCAGCATTTT.

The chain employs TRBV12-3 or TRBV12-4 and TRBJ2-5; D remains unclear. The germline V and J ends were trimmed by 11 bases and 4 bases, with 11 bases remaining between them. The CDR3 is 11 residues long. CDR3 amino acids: CASSPGETQYF. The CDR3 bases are TGTGCCTCCTCCCCGGGAGAGACCCAGTACTTC.

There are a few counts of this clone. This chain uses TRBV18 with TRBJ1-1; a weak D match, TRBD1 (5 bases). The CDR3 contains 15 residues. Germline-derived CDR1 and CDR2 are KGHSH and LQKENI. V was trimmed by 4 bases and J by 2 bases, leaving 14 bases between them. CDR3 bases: TGTGCCAGCTCACAGGGAACAGGCCGAAACACTGAAGCTTTCTTT. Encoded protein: CASSQGTGRNTEAFF. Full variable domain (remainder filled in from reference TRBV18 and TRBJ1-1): NAGVMQNPRHLVRRRGQEARLRCSPMKGHSHVYWYRQLPEEGLKFMVYLQKENIIDESGMPKERFSAEFPKEGPSILRIQQVVRGDSAAYFCASSQGTGRNTEAFFGQGTRLTVV.

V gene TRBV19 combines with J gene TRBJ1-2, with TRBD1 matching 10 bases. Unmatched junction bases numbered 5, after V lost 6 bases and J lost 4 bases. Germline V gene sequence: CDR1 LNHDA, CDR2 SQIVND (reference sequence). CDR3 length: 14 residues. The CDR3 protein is CASRRDRGTYGYTF. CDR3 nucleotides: TGTGCCAGTAGACGGGACAGGGGTACCTATGGCTACACCTTC.

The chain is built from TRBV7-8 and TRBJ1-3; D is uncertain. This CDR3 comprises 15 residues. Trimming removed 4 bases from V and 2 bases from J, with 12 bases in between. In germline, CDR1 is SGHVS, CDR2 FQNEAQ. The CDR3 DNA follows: TGTGCCAGCAGCTCCCCTCGGGGTGCTGGAAACACCATATATTTT. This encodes CASSSPRGAGNTIYF.

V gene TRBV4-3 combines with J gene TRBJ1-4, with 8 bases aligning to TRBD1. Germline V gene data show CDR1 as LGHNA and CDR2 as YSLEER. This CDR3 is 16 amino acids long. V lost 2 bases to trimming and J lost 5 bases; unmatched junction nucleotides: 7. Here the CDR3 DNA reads TGCGCCAGCAGCCAACACGCGACAGGGGCCAATGAAAAACTGTTTTTT. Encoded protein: CASSQHATGANEKLFF.

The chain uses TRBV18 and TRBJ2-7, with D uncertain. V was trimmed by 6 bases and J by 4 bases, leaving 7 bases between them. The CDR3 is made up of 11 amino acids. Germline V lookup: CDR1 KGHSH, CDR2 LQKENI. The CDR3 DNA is TGTGCCAGCTCCCCCGGATACGAGCAGTACTTC. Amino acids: CASSPGYEQYF.

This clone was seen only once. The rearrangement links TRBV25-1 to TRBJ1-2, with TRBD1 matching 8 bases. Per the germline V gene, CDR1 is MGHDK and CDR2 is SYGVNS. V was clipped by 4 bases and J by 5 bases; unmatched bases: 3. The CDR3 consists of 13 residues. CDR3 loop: CASSAGGGYGYTF. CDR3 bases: TGTGCCAGCAGTGCAGGGGGCGGGTATGGCTACACCTTC.

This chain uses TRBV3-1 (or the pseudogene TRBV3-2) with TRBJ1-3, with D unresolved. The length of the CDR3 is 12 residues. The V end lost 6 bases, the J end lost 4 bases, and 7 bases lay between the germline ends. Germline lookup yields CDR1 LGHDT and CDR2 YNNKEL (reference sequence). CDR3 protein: CASSHQGNTIYF. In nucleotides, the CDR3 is TGTGCCAGCAGTCATCAGGGAAACACCATATATTTT.

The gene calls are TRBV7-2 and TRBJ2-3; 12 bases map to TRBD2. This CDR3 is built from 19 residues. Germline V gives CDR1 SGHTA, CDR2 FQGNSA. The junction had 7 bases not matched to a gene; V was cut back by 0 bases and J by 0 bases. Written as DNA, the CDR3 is TGTGCCAGCAGCTTAGCGTGGGCTAGCGGGGGGGCAAGCACAGATACGCAGTATTTT. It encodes CASSLAWASGGASTDTQYF.

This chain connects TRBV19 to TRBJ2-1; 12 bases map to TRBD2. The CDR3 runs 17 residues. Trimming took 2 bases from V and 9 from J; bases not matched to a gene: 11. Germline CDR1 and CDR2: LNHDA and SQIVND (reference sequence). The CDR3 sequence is CASSINLVASGRAEQFF. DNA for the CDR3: TGTGCCAGTAGTATAAATTTAGTGGCTAGCGGGAGGGCTGAGCAGTTCTTC. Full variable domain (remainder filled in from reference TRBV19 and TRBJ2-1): DGGITQSPKYLFRKEGQNVTLSCEQNLNHDAMYWYRQDPGQGLRLIYYSQIVNDFQKGDIAEGYSVSREKKESFPLTVTSAQKNPTAFYLCASSINLVASGRAEQFFGPGTRLTVL.

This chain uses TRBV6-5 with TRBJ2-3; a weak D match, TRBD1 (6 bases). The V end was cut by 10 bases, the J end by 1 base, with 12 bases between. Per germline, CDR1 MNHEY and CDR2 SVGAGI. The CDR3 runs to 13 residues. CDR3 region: CATRDTGTDTQYF. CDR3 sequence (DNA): TGTGCCACCCGGGACACCGGCACAGATACGCAGTATTTT.

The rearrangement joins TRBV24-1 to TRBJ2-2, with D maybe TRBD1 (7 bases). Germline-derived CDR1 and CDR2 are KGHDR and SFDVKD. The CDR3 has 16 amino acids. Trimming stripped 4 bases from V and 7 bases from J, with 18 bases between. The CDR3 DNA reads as TGTGCCACCAGTGAATTGCGGGGCCCAGGGGGCGGGGAGCTGTTTTTT. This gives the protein CATSELRGPGGGELFF.

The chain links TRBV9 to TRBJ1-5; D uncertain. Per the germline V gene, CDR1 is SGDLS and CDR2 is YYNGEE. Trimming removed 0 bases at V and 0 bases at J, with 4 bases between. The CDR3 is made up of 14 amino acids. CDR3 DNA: TGTGCCAGCAGCGTAGGGAGTAGCAATCAGCCCCAGCATTTT. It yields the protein CASSVGSSNQPQHF.